A selection of T cell receptor beta chains follows, all from one sample in a study of CD8 T cells in ankylosing spondylitis. MiXCR, applied by TCRdb to the 5' RACE reads, yields one record per CDR3 protein. The sample carries roughly 260,000 distinct CDR3 sequences, around 19% recorded once. Sequencing used blood, either unsorted or a sorted T cell fraction (not recorded which). All receptors derive from a male donor with ankylosing spondylitis or in good health (not recorded which). The CDR3 runs from the conserved cysteine through the conserved F or W. D genes are given only for firm matches. Size tells how often a clone was seen (once, few, many) or the class of an expanded clone, and some rows leave it out.

few	TRBV5-1	.	TRBJ2-1	TGCGCCAGCAGCTTGGGATGGCCCCCGGCGGCGTTCTTC	CASSLGWPPAAFF
few	TRBV5-6	.	TRBJ1-1	TGTGCCAGCAGCTTGGGACAGTCGGTAGACACTGAAGCTTTCTTT	CASSLGQSVDTEAFF
.	TRBV3-1	.	TRBJ1-3	TGTGCCAGCAGCCCCTCGAGTGAAAACACCATATATTTT	CASSPSSENTIYF
few	TRBV7-2	.	TRBJ1-6	TGTGCCAGCAGCTTCGGCCCCTATAATTCACCCCTCCACTTT	CASSFGPYNSPLHF
.	TRBV20-1	.	TRBJ1-5	TGCAGTGGGATTAGTGGGCCCGGTCAGCCCCAGCATTTT	CSGISGPGQPQHF
few	TRBV5-6	TRBD1	TRBJ2-4	TGTGCCAGCAGCTTGGGGCAGGGGGCCGGGGGCATTCAGTACTTC	CASSLGQGAGGIQYF
few	TRBV5-1	TRBD2	TRBJ2-1	TGCGCCAGCAGCCCAAGCAGCGGGAGGTACTACAATGAGCAGTTCTTC	CASSPSSGRYYNEQFF
.	TRBV20-1	TRBD1	TRBJ2-3	TGCAGTGCTAGAGATGAGGTTCGACAGGGGCCAGATACGCAGTATTTT	CSARDEVRQGPDTQYF
.	TRBV19	TRBD2	TRBJ2-1	TGTGCCAGTAGTGGGAGTGGAGCGGGAGCATACAATGAGCAGTTCTTC	CASSGSGAGAYNEQFF
.	TRBV5-1	TRBD1	TRBJ1-2	TGCGCCAGCAGCTCCGGTTCAGACAGGGGTCATGGCTACACCTTC	CASSSGSDRGHGYTF
.	TRBV6-1	.	TRBJ1-1	TGTGCCAGCAACAACGGGGCCACATCCCCCAAAAATGAAGCTTTCTTT	CASNNGATSPKNEAFF
.	TRBV7-8	.	TRBJ2-3	TGTGCCAACGGGCCGAATAAGCGGCGGCAGACTACAGATACGCAGTATTTT	CANGPNKRRQTTDTQYF
few	TRBV6-1	TRBD1	TRBJ1-5	TGTGCCAGCATCGGGGACAGGGGCAATCAGCCCCAGCATTTT	CASIGDRGNQPQHF
few	TRBV4-2	TRBD2	TRBJ2-1	TGTGCCAGCAGCCATAGTGGACTAGGTGAAAATGAGCAGTTCTTC	CASSHSGLGENEQFF
few	TRBV5-1	.	TRBJ1-3	TGCGCCAGCAGCTTACAAACCGGGGGGGGCCCTGGAAACACCATATATTTT	CASSLQTGGGPGNTIYF
.	TRBV5-1	TRBD2	TRBJ2-3	TGCGCCAGCAGCACTCAGACTAGCGGGAGAGGAAATACGCAGTATTTT	CASSTQTSGRGNTQYF
few	TRBV5-1	TRBD2	TRBJ2-3	TGCGCCAGCAGCTTGGAGGTAGCGGGGGCCCCAGATACGCAGTATTTT	CASSLEVAGAPDTQYF
.	TRBV3-1	.	TRBJ2-3	TGTGCCAGCAGCCAAATGGCAGGGACGGGCGATACGCAGTATTTT	CASSQMAGTGDTQYF
.	TRBV6-5	TRBD1	TRBJ1-2	TGTGCCAGCAGTTCTCCGGACAGGGGTCTCTATGGCTACACCTTC	CASSSPDRGLYGYTF
few	TRBV5-5	.	TRBJ2-2	TGTGCCAGCAGAACCGGACATGCGAACACCGGGGAGCTGTTTTTT	CASRTGHANTGELFF
many	TRBV29-1	.	TRBJ1-1	TGCAGCGCAAGACCGGGCCTGAACACTGAAGCTTTCTTT	CSARPGLNTEAFF
.	TRBV18	.	TRBJ2-3	TGTGCCAGCTCACCCCAAGATACGCAGTATTTT	CASSPQDTQYF
.	TRBV20-1	.	TRBJ2-1	TGCAGTGCTAGAGTCCCGACAGAAAATTACAATGAGCAGTTCTTC	CSARVPTENYNEQFF
.	TRBV4-2	TRBD1	TRBJ2-3	TGTGCCAGCACCACCTCAGGACAGGGGAACACAGATACGCAGTATTTT	CASTTSGQGNTDTQYF
many	TRBV5-5	TRBD2	TRBJ2-1	TGTGCCAGCAGCTTGGGTAGCGGGTATGAGCAGTTCTTC	CASSLGSGYEQFF
.	TRBV2	.	TRBJ2-2	TGTGCCCGCCAGGCGGAAAACACCGGGGAGCTGTTTTTT	CARQAENTGELFF
.	TRBV25-1	TRBD2	TRBJ2-3	TGTACCAGCAGTGAGACTAGCGGGAGGAATTCAGATACGCAGTATTTT	CTSSETSGRNSDTQYF
many	TRBV29-1	.	TRBJ1-5	TGCAGCGTTGAAAAGGGGGAGGGACAGCCCCAGCATTTT	CSVEKGEGQPQHF
.	TRBV20-1	TRBD2	TRBJ2-1	TGCAGTGCTAGAGGCCCCGGGACTAGCAGGAACAATGAGCAGTTCTTC	CSARGPGTSRNNEQFF
.	TRBV7-6	.	TRBJ2-5	TGTGCCAGCAGCCCCCGTTCAGAGACCCAGTACTTC	CASSPRSETQYF
.	TRBV3-1	.	TRBJ2-1	TGTGCCAGCAGCCCAATGATGGCTCCGGGCAATGAGCAGTTCTTC	CASSPMMAPGNEQFF
.	TRBV11-2	.	TRBJ1-1	TGTGCCAGCAGCTTAGGGGAGGCGAGCACTGAAGCTTTCTTT	CASSLGEASTEAFF
.	TRBV27	.	TRBJ2-6	TGTGCCAGCGGGAGACAGGAGCCCTCTGGGGCCAACGTCCTGACTTTC	CASGRQEPSGANVLTF
many	TRBV12-3/TRBV12-4	.	TRBJ1-5	TGTGCCAGCAGTCCCCGGGCCTTCTCCCTGGAACAGCCCCAGCATTTT	CASSPRAFSLEQPQHF
few	TRBV20-1	TRBD2	TRBJ2-3	TGCCGGGCCTTAGCGGGAGTGGGCACAGATACGCAGTATTTT	CRALAGVGTDTQYF
few	TRBV20-1	TRBD1	TRBJ1-1	TGCAGTGCTAGAGGGGGGGGACAGGGGTACACTGAAGCTTTCTTT	CSARGGGQGYTEAFF
.	TRBV4-1	TRBD1	TRBJ1-1	TGCGCCAGCAGCCAAGCAATCAGGGGGGACACTGAAGCTTTCTTT	CASSQAIRGDTEAFF
.	TRBV5-1	.	TRBJ2-1	TGCGCCAGCAGCGGGACGAGCTCCTACAATGAGCAGTTCTTC	CASSGTSSYNEQFF
few	TRBV28	.	TRBJ1-6	TGTGCCAGCAGGCAGGCCGGGGGTTCACCCCTCCACTTT	CASRQAGGSPLHF
few	TRBV5-1	.	TRBJ2-2	TGCGCCAGCAGCTCGGAGATAACCAACACCGGGGAGCTGTTTTTT	CASSSEITNTGELFF
.	TRBV29-1	.	TRBJ1-1	TGCAGCGGGGGACAAATGAACACTGAAGCTTTCTTT	CSGGQMNTEAFF
few	TRBV28	TRBD2	TRBJ2-3	TGTGCCAGCAGTTTACAGCGGGAGAACCAGTATTTT	CASSLQRENQYF
.	TRBV5-1	.	TRBJ2-5	TGCGCCAGCAGCTTGATACGGGGTGAGCAAGAGACCCAGTACTTC	CASSLIRGEQETQYF
few	TRBV6-2/TRBV6-3	TRBD1	TRBJ1-6	TGTGCCAGCAGCATGGACAGGTCAGATTCACCCCTCCACTTT	CASSMDRSDSPLHF
few	TRBV20-1	TRBD1	TRBJ1-1	TGCAGTGCTAGAGATTCGGACAGGGGGCTTTTAGCTGAAGCTTTCTTT	CSARDSDRGLLAEAFF
many	TRBV27	.	TRBJ1-2	TGTGCCAGCAGTTTAAATCTGGACAGCCATGGCTACACCTTC	CASSLNLDSHGYTF
.	TRBV7-2	TRBD1	TRBJ1-5	TGTGCCAGCAGCTTAGCAGGGGGCCCTCAGCCCCAGCATTTT	CASSLAGGPQPQHF
many	TRBV20-1	.	TRBJ1-1	TGCAGTGTCTCGGATTGGGAGACTGAAGCTTTCTTT	CSVSDWETEAFF